Each of the 23 T cell receptor beta chains below was sequenced from the same sample in a study of T cells in localized non-small cell lung cancer. Assay used: immunoSEQ multiplex PCR; TCRdb lists only in-frame clones, some missing. The sample has tens of thousands of clones, around nine tenths seen once. This material consisted of peripheral blood, taken before any cancer treatment. All receptors derive from a woman between 40 and 69 years old with stage I squamous cell lung carcinoma.

V usage is TRBV5-1 and J usage is TRBJ2-7, with D uncertain. The length of the CDR3 is 14 residues. CDR1 and CDR2 from the germline V gene are SGHRS and YFSETQ. The V and J ends lost 0 bases and 6 bases respectively, with 13 bases between them. The CDR3 DNA is TGCGCCAGCAGCTTGGTCGGCGCGGCCTCCGAGCAGTACTTC. Its translation is CASSLVGAASEQYF.

The DNA for the CDR3 is TGTGCCAGCAGTTCGGCAGGGAATCAGCCCCAGCATTTT. Protein: CASSSAGNQPQHF. V is TRBV6-5 and J is TRBJ1-5; D perhaps matches TRBD1 (5 bases). The CDR3 loop spans 13 amino acids. Deletions cut 4 bases from V and 4 bases from J, with 8 bases between. In germline, CDR1 is MNHEY, CDR2 SVGAGI.

Only a few counts were recorded for this clone. J is TRBJ1-2 and V is TRBV19, with D maybe TRBD1 (6 bases). Trimming removed 7 bases at V and 4 bases at J, with 16 bases between. Germline V gene data show CDR1 as LNHDA and CDR2 as SQIVND (reference sequence). The CDR3 spans 14 residues. In nucleotides, the CDR3 is TGTGCCAGTAATCACAGGGCGGAGGCCTATGGCTACACCTTC. Protein product: CASNHRAEAYGYTF.

This clone appeared a few times. DNA for the CDR3: TGTGCCAGCAGTGAGGCAGAGCCCTACACCGGGGAGCTGTTTTTT. It yields the protein CASSEAEPYTGELFF. The chain has TRBV2 and TRBJ2-2; D call uncertain. V lost 3 bases, J lost 3 bases, and 11 bases lay in between. Germline assignment: CDR1 SNHLY and CDR2 FYNNEI. The CDR3 spans 15 residues.

This chain joins TRBV5-1 and TRBJ1-1; D is unclear. This CDR3 has 16 residues. Germline loops: CDR1 SGHRS, CDR2 YFSETQ. Trimming took 0 bases from V and 4 from J, leaving 16 bases between them. The CDR3 coding sequence is TGCGCCAGCAGCTTGGGAGGCAGCGGATCGATCACTGAAGCTTTCTTT. Protein product: CASSLGGSGSITEAFF.

The chain has TRBV7-2 and TRBJ1-2; no firm D call. V was shortened by 5 bases and J by 1 base, with 14 bases between the two germline ends. CDR1 SGHTA and CDR2 FQGNSA come from the germline V gene. The CDR3 runs to 15 residues. The CDR3 loop is CASSLFLGDNYGYTF. The CDR3 DNA reads as TGTGCCAGCAGCCTTTTCTTAGGAGATAACTATGGCTACACCTTC.

The chain links TRBV7-8 to TRBJ2-5, with D tentatively TRBD1 (6 bases). The CDR3 is made up of 13 amino acids. V lost 1 base and J lost 12, with 15 bases in between. The V gene's germline CDR1 is SGHVS and CDR2 FQNEAQ. The CDR3 here is CASSLDVGDKEYF. The CDR3 DNA is TGTGCCAGCAGCTTAGATGTTGGGGACAAGGAGTACTTC.

V usage is TRBV10-2 and J usage is TRBJ2-5; 9 positions agree with TRBD2. Unmatched junction bases numbered 7, after V lost 10 bases and J lost 4 bases. The CDR3 extends over 13 amino acids. The germline gives CDR1 WSHSY, CDR2 SAAADI. This chain's CDR3 is CATHAGGGETQYF. CDR3 bases: TGCGCCACCCATGCGGGGGGGGGAGAGACCCAGTACTTC.

The J gene is TRBJ2-7, the V gene TRBV2, with D possibly being TRBD1 (6 bases). Germline values: CDR1 SNHLY, CDR2 FYNNEI. The CDR3 runs 14 residues. Trimming left V 5 bases short and J 6 bases short, with 17 bases between. The chain's CDR3 is CASSKGPQGSEQYF. The DNA of the CDR3 is TGTGCCAGCAGTAAGGGCCCTCAGGGGTCCGAGCAGTACTTC.

The chain links TRBV5-1 to TRBJ2-6; D perhaps matches TRBD1 (5 bases). The CDR3 consists of 15 residues. Trimming cost V 0 bases and J 4 bases, with 8 bases left between them. The germline V gene encodes CDR1 SGHRS and CDR2 YFSETQ. In nucleotides, the CDR3 is TGCGCCAGCAGCTTGGCAGGGTTAGGGGCCAACGTCCTGACTTTC. Protein: CASSLAGLGANVLTF.

This rearrangement joins TRBV7-9 to TRBJ1-1; unclear D gene. CDR3 length: 12 residues. Germline V gene lookup returns CDR1 SEHNR and CDR2 FQNEAQ (reference sequence). V dropped 2 bases and J dropped 3 bases, with 4 bases sitting between them. This chain's CDR3 is CASSLRYTEAFF. CDR3 sequence (DNA): TGTGCCAGCAGCTTACGGTACACTGAAGCTTTCTTT.

The chain has TRBV19 and TRBJ1-4; no definite D call. The CDR3 spans 13 residues. The V end lost 3 bases, the J end lost 6 bases, and 8 bases lay between the germline ends. CDR1 LNHDA and CDR2 SQIVND come from the germline V gene (reference sequence). The CDR3: CASSMGQHEKLFF. Written as DNA, the CDR3 is TGTGCCAGTAGTATGGGTCAGCATGAAAAACTGTTTTTT.

This clone was seen only once. The gene calls are TRBV5-4 and TRBJ1-1; 8 bases are a match to TRBD1. V was clipped by 2 bases and J by 5 bases; unmatched bases: 8. The V gene's germline CDR1 is SGHNT and CDR2 YYREEE (reference sequence). CDR3 length equals 15 residues. The CDR3 bases are TGTGCCAGCAGCTTATCCCAGGGGGCGAGGACTGAAGCTTTCTTT. Its protein product is CASSLSQGARTEAFF.

The chain recombines TRBV15 with TRBJ1-3; D is undetermined. V was trimmed by 8 bases and J by 8 bases, leaving 10 bases between them. Looked up from germline, CDR1 is LNHNV and CDR2 is YYDKDF (reference sequence). The CDR3 extends over 11 amino acids. CDR3 region: CATGLDHTIYF. The CDR3 DNA reads as TGTGCCACCGGTCTTGATCACACCATATATTTT.

The chain has TRBV1 and TRBJ2-5; the D call of TRBD1 is as the table states it, not checked on the DNA. TRBV1 is classified as a pseudogene. This CDR3 has 14 amino acids. The CDR3 bases are TGCACCAGCACCGGACAGGGGGCGGGTGAGACCCAGTACTTC. This encodes CTSTGQGAGETQYF.

The chain links TRBV7-9 to TRBJ2-3; no definite D call. CDR3 size: 12 residues. CDR1 and CDR2 (germline): SEHNR, FQNEAQ (reference sequence). V lost 6 bases, J lost 4 bases, and 8 bases lay in between. CDR3 coding DNA: TGTGCCAGCAGTCTTCCGGCAGATACGCAGTATTTT. Its translation is CASSLPADTQYF.

The CDR3 is CASSLRTTRSEKLFF. For the CDR3, the DNA is TGTGCCAGCAGCTTAAGGACTACACGGAGCGAAAAACTGTTTTTT. The chain carries TRBV11-2 and TRBJ1-4; D is uncertain. This CDR3 spans 15 amino acids. The germline CDR1 and CDR2 sequences are SGHAT and FQNNGV. The germline V and J ends were trimmed by 2 bases and 8 bases, with 15 bases remaining between them.

This clone has only one observation. The V gene is TRBV11-2, the J gene TRBJ2-7; no reliable D call. The CDR3 runs 11 residues. V lost 2 bases to trimming and J lost 4 bases, with 3 bases between them. CDR1 and CDR2 from the germline V gene are SGHAT and FQNNGV. The CDR3 here is CASSLRYEQYF. CDR3 DNA sequence: TGTGCCAGCAGCTTAAGATACGAGCAGTACTTC.

This clone has a single count. The chain combines TRBV19 with TRBJ2-5; maybe TRBD1 (6 bases). Germline-derived CDR1 and CDR2 are LNHDA and SQIVND (reference sequence). This CDR3 contains 13 residues. Trimming took 3 bases from V and 6 from J, leaving 11 bases between them. The CDR3 loop is CASSMLQGKTQYF. CDR3 sequence (DNA): TGTGCCAGTAGTATGCTACAGGGAAAGACCCAGTACTTC.

This chain connects TRBV30 to TRBJ2-5; D remains unclear. Germline V gene sequence: CDR1 GTSNPN, CDR2 SVGIG (reference sequence). Trimming shortened V by 4 bases and J by 5 bases, and 11 bases separated the two germline ends. The CDR3 totals 12 residues. CDR3 in DNA: TGTGCCTGGATGAGGTTGAGGGAGACCCAGTACTTC. Amino acids: CAWMRLRETQYF. The full variable domain, its missing parts supplied by reference TRBV30 and TRBJ2-5, is SQTIHQWPATLVQPVGSPLSLECTVEGTSNPNLYWYRQAAGRGLQLLFYSVGIGQISSEVPQNLSASRPQDRQFILSSKKLLLSDSGFYLCAWMRLRETQYFGPGTRLLVL.

This clone was seen a few times. The J gene is TRBJ2-1, the V gene TRBV30; 15 bases are shared with TRBD2. V was pared by 3 bases and J by 12 bases, with 12 bases of the junction left unmatched. Per germline, CDR1 GTSNPN and CDR2 SVGIG (reference sequence). The CDR3 has 16 amino acids. The CDR3 bases are TGTGCCTGGAGCCTTAAAGGACTAGCGGGGGGGCAGGTGCAGTTCTTC. It codes for CAWSLKGLAGGQVQFF.

To note about this clone: This likely comes from a read error, as the CDR3 has no conserved phenylalanine or tryptophan at its end. No DNA is shown, since the ends of the CDR3 on it are uncertain; the CDR3 is the one TCRdb lists. V is TRBV7-2 and J is TRBJ2-7; TRBD2 was called by the table and not checked on the DNA. A total of 13 residues make up the CDR3, ends included. Germline assignment: CDR1 SGHTA and CDR2 FQGNSA. The CDR3 region is CASSSAVGTTVVL.

This chain links TRBV5-1 with TRBJ1-2, with D possibly TRBD1 on 5 matching bases. V lost 1 base to trimming and J lost 6 bases, with 16 bases between them. The CDR3 is 15 amino acids. Looked up from germline, CDR1 is SGHRS and CDR2 is YFSETQ. CDR3 amino acids: CASSLLSGSMDGYTF. CDR3 DNA: TGCGCCAGCAGCTTGCTGTCAGGGAGTATGGATGGCTACACCTTC.